One TCR beta chain is described in this entry. Its cognate antigen is unknown. This record comes from a study of identifying expanded T cells in peripheral blood. Findings and limits, study-wide: Clone count variance between approximately two-week samples rose with total template count. Differentially abundant clones: 1 to 1.5 between replicates, around 17 at 2 to 3 weeks, 19 to 20 at four.

The CDR3 extends over 16 amino acids. Trimming pared 2 bases from V and 7 bases from J, leaving 18 bases between. Per the germline V gene, CDR1 is MNHNS and CDR2 is SASEGT. Repertoires were generated with immunoSEQ multiplex PCR, while TCRdb's copy carries only in-frame clones and drops some. The sample has approximately 110,000 clones; around 89% are singletons. Sequences were obtained from blood. This sequence was found in a person between 18 and 69 years old in good health. V and J are TRBV6-1 and TRBJ2-1, with D possibly being TRBD1 or TRBD2 (5 bases each). CDR3 in amino acids: CASSERRGEGVNEQFF. In DNA form, the CDR3 reads TGTGCCAGCAGTGAAAGAAGGGGAGAGGGTGTGAATGAGCAGTTCTTC.